Sequencing of this T cell receptor beta chain was carried out in a study of blood T cell repertoires in COVID-19. Across the whole study: The study drew acute and convalescent COVID-19 samples from the United States, Italy and Spain. The analysed material was cDNA or gDNA that came from T cells, B-cell-depleted T cells, or PBMCs.

The V gene's germline CDR1 is DFQATT and CDR2 SNEGSKA (reference sequence). V dropped 1 base and J dropped 8 bases, with 6 bases sitting between them. The CDR3 spans 11 residues. In the original processing: How many nucleated cells were present was estimated from reference gene primer amplification. Generated by immunoSEQ multiplex PCR, the TCRdb table keeps only in-frame clones and is missing some. V and J calls and clone size are those listed in that table; D and trimming were worked out from the DNA. This table holds 250,000 to 300,000 clones, around 89% found once. Sequencing was done on a sample of peripheral blood. The origin of this receptor is a woman between 50 and 59 years old with COVID-19, enrolled during active disease. The J gene is TRBJ2-1, the V gene TRBV20-1; no reliable D call. The DNA of the CDR3 is TGCAGTGCTAGAGCGTTTGATGAGCAGTTCTTC. This encodes CSARAFDEQFF.